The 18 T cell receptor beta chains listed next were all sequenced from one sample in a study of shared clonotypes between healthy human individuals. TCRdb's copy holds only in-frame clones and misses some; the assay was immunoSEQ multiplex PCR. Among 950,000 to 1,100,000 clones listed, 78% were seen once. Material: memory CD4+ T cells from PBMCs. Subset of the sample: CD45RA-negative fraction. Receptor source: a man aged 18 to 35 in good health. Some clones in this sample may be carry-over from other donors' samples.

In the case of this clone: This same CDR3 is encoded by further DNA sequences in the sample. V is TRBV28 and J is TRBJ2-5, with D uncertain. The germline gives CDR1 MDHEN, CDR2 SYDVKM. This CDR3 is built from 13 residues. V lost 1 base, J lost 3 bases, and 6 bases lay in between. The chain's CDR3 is CASSLSREETQYF. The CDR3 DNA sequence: TGTGCCAGCAGTTTATCCCGGGAAGAGACCCAGTACTTC.

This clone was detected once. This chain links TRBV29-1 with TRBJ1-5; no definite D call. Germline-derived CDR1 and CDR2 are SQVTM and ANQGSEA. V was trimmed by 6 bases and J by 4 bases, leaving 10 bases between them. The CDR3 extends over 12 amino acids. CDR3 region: CSVWSPNQPQHF. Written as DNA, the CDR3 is TGCAGCGTATGGTCCCCAAATCAGCCCCAGCATTTT.

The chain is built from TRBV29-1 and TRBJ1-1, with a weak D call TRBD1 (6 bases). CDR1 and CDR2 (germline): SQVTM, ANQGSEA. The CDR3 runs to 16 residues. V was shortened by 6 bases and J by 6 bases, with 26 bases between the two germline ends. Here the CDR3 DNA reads TGCAGCGTCGTGACAGGTAACAGAGGGTCAGTATCTGAAGCTTTCTTT. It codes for CSVVTGNRGSVSEAFF.

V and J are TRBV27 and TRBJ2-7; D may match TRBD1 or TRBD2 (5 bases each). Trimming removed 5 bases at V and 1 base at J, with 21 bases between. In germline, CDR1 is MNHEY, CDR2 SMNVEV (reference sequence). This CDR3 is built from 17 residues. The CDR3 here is CASSPPWTPAGSYEQYF. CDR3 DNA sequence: TGTGCCAGCAGTCCGCCTTGGACTCCCGCAGGGTCCTACGAGCAGTACTTC.

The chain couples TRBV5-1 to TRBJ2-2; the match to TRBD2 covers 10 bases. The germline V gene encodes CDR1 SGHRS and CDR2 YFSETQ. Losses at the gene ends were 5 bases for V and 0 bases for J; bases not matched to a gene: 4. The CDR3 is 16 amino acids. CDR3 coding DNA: TGCGCCAGCAGAGCTCTAGCGGGAGCGAACACCGGGGAGCTGTTTTTT. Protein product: CASRALAGANTGELFF.

CDR3 in DNA: TGTGCCAGCAGTGTCTCCTACTCTGGGGCCAACGTCCTGACTTTC. This codes for CASSVSYSGANVLTF. The chain combines TRBV7-3 with TRBJ2-6; D remains ambiguous. The length of the CDR3 is 15 residues. Germline CDR1 and CDR2: SGHTA and FQGTGA. V lost 6 bases and J 0 bases, leaving 9 bases between the germline ends.

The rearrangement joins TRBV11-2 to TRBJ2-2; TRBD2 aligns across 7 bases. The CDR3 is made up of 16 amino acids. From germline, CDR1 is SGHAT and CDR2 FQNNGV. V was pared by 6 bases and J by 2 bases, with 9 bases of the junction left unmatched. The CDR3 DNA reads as TGTGCCAGCAGTTTGCTCCTAGCGGTTAACACCGGGGAGCTGTTTTTT. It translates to CASSLLLAVNTGELFF.

The CDR3 DNA reads as TGCGCCAGCAGCCTGGACAGGGGGCGCGGGAGGGAGACCCAGTACTTC. Amino acids: CASSLDRGRGRETQYF. V gene TRBV5-1 combines with J gene TRBJ2-5, with TRBD1 matching 11 bases. Germline values: CDR1 SGHRS, CDR2 YFSETQ. CDR3 length: 16 residues. The V gene end was trimmed by 4 bases and the J gene end by 5 bases; junction bases not matched to a gene: 10.

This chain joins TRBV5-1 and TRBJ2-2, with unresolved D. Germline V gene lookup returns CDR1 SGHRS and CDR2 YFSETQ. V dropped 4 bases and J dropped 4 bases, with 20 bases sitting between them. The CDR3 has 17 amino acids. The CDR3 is CASSQGRSSSRTGELFF. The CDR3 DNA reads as TGCGCCAGCAGCCAAGGCCGGAGCAGTAGTCGCACCGGGGAGCTGTTTTTT.

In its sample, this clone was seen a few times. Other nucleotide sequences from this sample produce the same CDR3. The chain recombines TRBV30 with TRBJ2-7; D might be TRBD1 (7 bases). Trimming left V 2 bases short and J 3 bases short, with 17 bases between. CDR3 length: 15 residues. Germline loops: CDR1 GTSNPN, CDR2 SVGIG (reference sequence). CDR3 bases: TGTGCCTGGAGTTCCCGACAGGGACTGATCTACGAGCAGTACTTC. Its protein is CAWSSRQGLIYEQYF.

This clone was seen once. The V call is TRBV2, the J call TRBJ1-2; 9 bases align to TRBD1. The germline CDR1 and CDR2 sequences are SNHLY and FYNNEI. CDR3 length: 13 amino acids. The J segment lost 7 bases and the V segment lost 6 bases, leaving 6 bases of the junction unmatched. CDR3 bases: TGTGCCAGCAGCCGGACAGGGGCCGGTGGCTACACCTTC. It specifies CASSRTGAGGYTF.

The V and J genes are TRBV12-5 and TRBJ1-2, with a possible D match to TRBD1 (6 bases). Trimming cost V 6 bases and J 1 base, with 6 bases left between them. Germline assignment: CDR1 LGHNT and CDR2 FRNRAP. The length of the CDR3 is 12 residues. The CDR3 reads CASGRGNYGYTF. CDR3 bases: TGTGCTAGTGGCAGGGGTAACTATGGCTACACCTTC. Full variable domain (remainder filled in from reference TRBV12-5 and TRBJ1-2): DARVTQTPRHKVTEMGQEVTMRCQPILGHNTVFWYRQTMMQGLELLAYFRNRAPLDDSGMPKDRFSAEMPDATLATLKIQPSEPRDSAVYFCASGRGNYGYTFGSGTRLTVV.

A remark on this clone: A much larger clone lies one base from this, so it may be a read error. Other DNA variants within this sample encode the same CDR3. CDR3 sequence: CSARVEGGYTF. CDR3 DNA: TGCAGTGCTAGAGTGGAAGGCGGCTACACCTTC. The V and J genes are TRBV20-1 and TRBJ1-2; unclear D gene. This CDR3 has 11 amino acids. Germline V gives CDR1 DFQATT, CDR2 SNEGSKA (reference sequence). Trimming cost V 1 base and J 8 bases, with 8 bases left between them.

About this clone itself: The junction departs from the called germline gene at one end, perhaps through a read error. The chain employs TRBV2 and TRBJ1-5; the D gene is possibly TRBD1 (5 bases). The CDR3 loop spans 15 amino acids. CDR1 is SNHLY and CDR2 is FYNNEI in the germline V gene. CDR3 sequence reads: CASSPYYDSSQPQHF. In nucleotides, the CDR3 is TGTGCCAGCAGCCCATATTATGACAGCAGTCAGCCCCAGCATTTT.

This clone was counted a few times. The DNA for the CDR3 is TGTGCCAGCAGACCGCTACAGCAATATGGCTACACCTTC. It is translated as CASRPLQQYGYTF. This sequence joins TRBV27 and TRBJ1-2; no clear D. The CDR3 sequence is 13 residues long. Looked up from germline, CDR1 is MNHEY and CDR2 is SMNVEV (reference sequence). V lost 6 bases to trimming and J lost 5 bases, with 13 bases between them.

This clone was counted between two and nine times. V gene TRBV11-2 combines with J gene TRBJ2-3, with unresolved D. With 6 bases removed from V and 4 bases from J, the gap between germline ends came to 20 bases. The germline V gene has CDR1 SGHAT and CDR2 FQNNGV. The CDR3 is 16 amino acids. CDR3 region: CASSPGSPGLSDTQYF. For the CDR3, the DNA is TGTGCCAGCAGTCCTGGTAGCCCTGGGTTATCAGATACGCAGTATTTT.

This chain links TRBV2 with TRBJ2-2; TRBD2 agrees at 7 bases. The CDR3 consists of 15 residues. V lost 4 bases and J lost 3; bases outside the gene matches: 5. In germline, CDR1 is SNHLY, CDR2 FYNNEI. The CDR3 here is CASSVSSGYTGELFF. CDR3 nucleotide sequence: TGTGCCAGCAGTGTGTCTAGCGGATACACCGGGGAGCTGTTTTTT.

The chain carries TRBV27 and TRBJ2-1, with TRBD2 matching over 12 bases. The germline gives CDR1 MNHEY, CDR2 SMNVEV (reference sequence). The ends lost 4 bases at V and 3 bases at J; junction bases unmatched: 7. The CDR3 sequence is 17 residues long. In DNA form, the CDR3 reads TGTGCCAGCAGTTCTCGGCGACTAGCGGGAGTCTACAATGAGCAGTTCTTC. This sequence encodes CASSSRRLAGVYNEQFF.